Here is one T cell receptor beta chain with its context. Its target antigen remains unknown. No much larger clonotype is one base removed from it; base qualities were not supplied. Genomic DNA was extracted from sorted cells for sequencing of the TCRbeta CDR3 region. The immunoSEQ Assay was used for sequencing of TCRbeta CDR3 regions. TCRdb obtained this table from immuneACCESS and retained in-frame rearrangements with V and J assigned. These tables miss some clones; where compared with another copy, unresolved V genes account for less than half of the shortfall, and the remainder is unexplained. In this sample the table shows tens of thousands of clones, approximately 87% of which occur a single time. The top ten clones comprise 0.68% of the sample. Patients with a history of autoimmune disease or receiving systemic immunosuppression were excluded from the trial. Peripheral blood for TCR sequencing was collected from all dose cohorts at baseline, on cycle 4 day 1, and on cycle 7 day 1. The samples were taken from a phase I, first-in-human, multicenter, open-label dose-escalation trial of ivuxolimab. Adults with locally advanced or metastatic melanoma, renal cell carcinoma, hepatocellular carcinoma or head and neck squamous cell carcinoma were enrolled in the trial. CD4+ and CD8+ T cells were sorted separately from peripheral blood before TCR sequencing.

These data originate in a study of OX40 agonist ivuxolimab in advanced cancers. About the investigation overall: Ivuxolimab was a fully human IgG2 agonistic monoclonal antibody targeting the costimulatory receptor OX40 (CD134). Intravenous ivuxolimab was administered to patients every 2 weeks at six dose levels: 0.01, 0.1, 0.3, 1.5, 3 and 10 mg/kg. The monotherapy dose-escalation portion (N of about 50 patients) of the phase I ivuxolimab trial is reported in the paper. Among the 52 dose-escalation patients, approximately 20 had hepatocellular carcinoma, 15 melanoma, 9 renal cell carcinoma and 9 head and neck cancer. Prior anti-PD-1, anti-PD-L1 or anti-CTLA-4 therapy was permitted, and 30% to 50% of dose-escalation patients had received checkpoint inhibitors. Partial responses occurred in three dose-escalation patients, of whom one had hepatocellular carcinoma and two had cutaneous melanoma. The point of sequencing TCRbeta in the periphery was to test whether ivuxolimab changed TCR sequence diversity and drove clonal T-cell expansion. In the dose-escalation cohort, more than 75% of patients were male, and the mean age was about 55 years, with a range of 23 to 79. The paper as a whole reports these results and caveats: Which antigens the clonally expanded peripheral T cells were specific for was not determined. Low levels of normalized T-cell clonal expansion were also seen in some nonresponding patients. In the 0.1-3.0 mg/kg groups, partial responders were among the patients with the lowest normalized peripheral clonal expansion, particularly in CD8+ T cells. After ivuxolimab, more expanded clones were found on average in CD8+ T cells than in CD4+ T cells. Clonal expansion of both CD4+ and CD8+ blood T cells was observed from baseline to week 6 at doses 0.1 to 3.0 mg/kg.

At the junction V is shortened by 5 bases and J by 2 bases, with 9 bases in between. There are 13 amino acids in the CDR3, from cysteine to phenylalanine inclusive. Left in the record is the CDR3 DNA by itself, 39 bases read in frame from the first base. CDR1 and CDR2 are drawn from the germline V gene: SGHTA, FQGNSA. Here the chain combines TRBV7-2 and TRBJ2-5; no D gene can be assigned with confidence. This specimen was CD4+ or CD8+ T cells sorted from blood, taken in a trial of the OX40 agonist ivuxolimab. The clonotype comes from an adult with an advanced solid tumor such as melanoma, head and neck, liver or kidney cancer. The DNA is TGTGCCAGCAGCCCCGACCAGCAAGAGACCCAGTACTTC. Its translation is CASSPDQQETQYF.